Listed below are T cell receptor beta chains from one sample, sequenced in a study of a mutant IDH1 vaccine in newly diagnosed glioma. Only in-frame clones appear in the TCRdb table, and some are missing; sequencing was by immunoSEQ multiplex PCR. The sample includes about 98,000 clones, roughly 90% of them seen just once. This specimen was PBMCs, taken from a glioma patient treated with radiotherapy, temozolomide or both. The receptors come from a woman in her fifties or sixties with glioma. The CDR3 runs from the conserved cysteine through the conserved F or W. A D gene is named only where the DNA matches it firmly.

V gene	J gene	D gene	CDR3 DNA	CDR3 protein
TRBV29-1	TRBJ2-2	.	TGCAGCGTTGACAACTTCGAGACCGGGGAGCTGTTTTTT	CSVDNFETGELFF
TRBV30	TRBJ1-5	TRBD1	TGTGCCTGGAGTGTTTCGGGCAGGGGGCTCAATCAGCCCCAGCATTTT	CAWSVSGRGLNQPQHF
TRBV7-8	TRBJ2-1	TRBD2	TGTGCCAGCAGCCTAGGACTAGCGGGAGTGATCTACAATGAGCAGTTCTTC	CASSLGLAGVIYNEQFF
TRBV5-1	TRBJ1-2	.	TGCGCCAGCAGCTTGGGGTCAGGGTTGGACTATGGCTACACCTTC	CASSLGSGLDYGYTF
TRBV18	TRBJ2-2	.	TGTGCCAGCTCACTACCTAACACCGGGGAGCTGTTTTTT	CASSLPNTGELFF
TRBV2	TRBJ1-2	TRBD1	TGTGCCAGCAGTCGGGACAGGGACTATGGCTACACCTTC	CASSRDRDYGYTF
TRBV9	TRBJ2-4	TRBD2	TGTGCCAGCAGCGTAGAGGGGAGGGAGGCCAAAAACATTCAGTACTTC	CASSVEGREAKNIQYF
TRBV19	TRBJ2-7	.	TGTGCCAGTAGTATAGAAGGAGGGCGGAATGCGGCCTACGAGCAGTACTTC	CASSIEGGRNAAYEQYF
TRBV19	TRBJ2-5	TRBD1	TGTGCCAGTAGTCCGCGACAGGGAAGGGAGACCCAGTACTTC	CASSPRQGRETQYF
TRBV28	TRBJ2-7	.	TGTGCCAGCAGTTACCCGGAAACCTACGAGCAGTACTTC	CASSYPETYEQYF